A single sample gave rise to the 26 T cell receptor beta chains below, sequenced in a study of T-cell memory formation after mild COVID-19. Each CDR3 protein gets one entry after TCRdb re-called the 5' RACE reads with MiXCR. The repertoire holds about 440,000 distinct CDR3 sequences, roughly 20% seen once, with around 8.4% in the top ten. Sequencing input: PBMCs or a T cell subset sorted from them (not recorded which). Receptor source: an adult woman who had mild COVID-19 (a few samples of this study predate the infection). Cell type and time point are not known.

The chain has TRBV6-5 and TRBJ2-4, with D possibly being TRBD1 or TRBD2 (6 bases each). V was cut by 5 bases and J by 5 bases, with 16 bases left in between. Germline lookup yields CDR1 MNHEY and CDR2 SVGAGI. This CDR3 region has 15 residues. The CDR3 reads CASSIVRGGENIQYF. The DNA for the CDR3 is TGTGCCAGCAGTATAGTCAGGGGCGGGGAAAACATTCAGTACTTC.

This chain joins TRBV10-3 and TRBJ1-1; D is uncertain. Germline V CDR1 and CDR2: ENHRY, SYGVKD. This CDR3 contains 13 residues. V dropped 4 bases and J dropped 3 bases, with 9 bases sitting between them. CDR3 residues: CAISVVADTEAFF. CDR3 sequence (DNA): TGTGCCATCAGTGTGGTTGCGGACACTGAAGCTTTCTTT.

This clonotype was counted between two and nine times. The chain links TRBV5-1 to TRBJ2-4; D is perhaps TRBD2 (5 bases). V lost 2 bases, J lost 8 bases, and 8 bases lay in between. This CDR3 region has 12 residues. The germline CDR1 and CDR2 sequences are SGHRS and YFSETQ. The CDR3 here is CASSFPGDIQYF. CDR3 nucleotide sequence: TGCGCCAGCAGCTTCCCCGGGGACATTCAGTACTTC.

This chain links TRBV9 with TRBJ2-1, with a possible D match to TRBD1 (6 bases). The CDR3 covers 14 residues. Germline CDR1 reads SGDLS; CDR2 reads YYNGEE. Trimming cost V 4 bases and J 4 bases, with 12 bases left between them. The DNA for the CDR3 is TGTGCCAGCAGCCCGTGGACAGCTTACAATGAGCAGTTCTTC. Its protein is CASSPWTAYNEQFF.

This clonotype has just a few counts. The rearrangement links TRBV5-1 to TRBJ1-2, with 9 nucleotides matching TRBD1. The V and J ends lost 1 base and 6 bases, in that order; junction bases with no gene match: 4. Germline V gene data show CDR1 as SGHRS and CDR2 as YFSETQ. The CDR3 is 14 residues long. CDR3: CASSLNRGRDGYTF. CDR3 sequence (DNA): TGCGCCAGCAGCTTGAACAGGGGGCGAGATGGCTACACCTTC.

The chain uses TRBV10-3 and TRBJ1-1, with 7 positions matching TRBD1. Germline assignment: CDR1 ENHRY and CDR2 SYGVKD. Trimming removed 11 bases from V and 1 base from J; junction bases left unmatched: 7. The CDR3 has 13 amino acids. Written as DNA, the CDR3 is TGTGCCGCGACAGGGCCGACGAACACTGAAGCTTTCTTT. Translation: CAATGPTNTEAFF.

V and J are TRBV5-5 and TRBJ2-3; D gene unclear. Between the trimmed V and J ends, which lost 0 bases and 6 bases, there was a span of 11 bases. The CDR3 runs 14 residues. Per the germline V gene, CDR1 is SGHKS and CDR2 is YYEKEE (reference sequence). As DNA, the CDR3 is TGTGCCAGCAGCTTGGAGGCTACCTGGGATACGCAGTATTTT. Amino acids: CASSLEATWDTQYF.

This clonotype was counted at least ten times. J is TRBJ2-3 and V is TRBV5-6; tentative D call: TRBD1 (6 bases). Germline V gene lookup returns CDR1 SGHDT and CDR2 YYEEEE. V gave up 4 bases and J gave up 0 bases, with 21 bases separating them. The CDR3 spans 18 residues. This CDR3 is CASSTDRLILPSTDTQYF. DNA of the CDR3: TGTGCCAGCAGCACGGACAGACTAATACTTCCAAGCACAGATACGCAGTATTTT. The whole variable domain, filled in from reference TRBV5-6 and TRBJ2-3, reads DAGVTQSPTHLIKTRGQQVTLRCSPKSGHDTVSWYQQALGQGPQFIFQYYEEEERQRGNFPDRFSGHQFPNYSSELNVNALLLGDSALYLCASSTDRLILPSTDTQYFGPGTRLTVL.

The chain is built from TRBV15 and TRBJ2-7; the D gene is possibly TRBD1 (5 bases). This CDR3 is built from 14 residues. The V end was cut by 6 bases, the J end by 3 bases, with 15 bases between. Germline V CDR1 and CDR2: LNHNV, YYDKDF (reference sequence). The CDR3 loop is CATSIAGKDYEQYF. CDR3 nucleotide sequence: TGTGCCACCAGTATTGCAGGGAAGGACTACGAGCAGTACTTC.

The sample holds a few counts of this clonotype. V and J are TRBV24-1 and TRBJ2-3; 9 nucleotides line up with TRBD1. CDR1 is KGHDR and CDR2 is SFDVKD in the germline V gene. With 6 bases clipped from V and 4 bases from J, the junction kept 13 bases outside the gene matches. This CDR3 region has 17 residues. The CDR3, as DNA: TGTGCCACCAGTACGAGCTTCCGGGACAGGGCATCAGATACGCAGTATTTT. This sequence encodes CATSTSFRDRASDTQYF.

The rearrangement uses TRBV7-7 and TRBJ2-2; D is ambiguous. The CDR3 totals 13 residues. Germline V gene lookup returns CDR1 SSHAT and CDR2 FNYEAQ (reference sequence). V lost 5 bases to trimming and J lost 7 bases, with 11 bases between them. The CDR3 nucleotides read TGTGCCAGCAGCCCCGGGTGGAGCGGGGAGCTGTTTTTT. This encodes CASSPGWSGELFF. The complete variable domain, with remaining parts taken from reference TRBV7-7 and TRBJ2-2, reads GAGVSQSPRYKVTKRGQDVTLRCDPISSHATLYWYQQALGQGPEFLTYFNYEAQPDKSGLPSDRFSAERPEGSISTLTIQRTEQRDSAMYRCASSPGWSGELFFGEGSRLTVL.

This clonotype was seen only a few times. The chain uses TRBV5-5 and TRBJ2-7; TRBD2 matches 9 bases. V dropped 6 bases and J dropped 1; count of bases not matched to a gene: 17. Looked up from germline, CDR1 is SGHKS and CDR2 is YYEKEE (reference sequence). This CDR3 spans 18 amino acids. The CDR3 loop reads CASTRQNPGLASSYEQYF. Here the CDR3 DNA reads TGTGCCAGCACCCGACAGAACCCTGGACTAGCGTCTTCCTACGAGCAGTACTTC.

The genes are TRBV4-3 and TRBJ2-1, with 8 bases matching TRBD2. From germline, CDR1 is LGHNA and CDR2 YSLEER. V was clipped by 0 bases and J by 6 bases; unmatched bases: 10. The length of the CDR3 is 17 residues. Written as DNA, the CDR3 is TGCGCCAGCAGCCAAGATAAAAGCGGGAGCTGGGGCAATGAGCAGTTCTTC. Its protein product is CASSQDKSGSWGNEQFF.

This clonotype was detected only a few times. The chain has TRBV20-1 and TRBJ2-3, with D hard to call. Per the germline V gene, CDR1 is DFQATT and CDR2 is SNEGSKA (reference sequence). The CDR3 extends over 11 amino acids. Trimming took off 6 bases at V and 6 bases at J, with 10 bases between the two ends. The CDR3 here is CSALGLDTQYF. CDR3 bases: TGCAGTGCCTTGGGGTTGGATACGCAGTATTTT.

The chain uses TRBV21-1 and TRBJ1-2; TRBD1, the table's D call, was not compared with the DNA. TRBV21-1 is reported as a pseudogene. This CDR3 has 19 residues. In nucleotides, the CDR3 is TGTGCCAGCAGCAAACGTCCCCGGGGAAATTCCTGGGGGGACTATGGCTACACCTTC. Its translation: CASSKRPRGNSWGDYGYTF.

This clonotype has just a few counts. V usage is TRBV12-3 or TRBV12-4 and J usage is TRBJ1-2, with a possible D match to TRBD1 (5 bases). This CDR3 has 17 residues. Trimming took off 6 bases at V and 2 bases at J, with 22 bases between the two ends. The CDR3 DNA is TGTGCCAGCAGCACGACCCGCGCGGGGCCGACCAACTATGGCTACACCTTC. Amino acid sequence: CASSTTRAGPTNYGYTF.

In its sample, this clonotype was seen a few times. The chain has TRBV14 and TRBJ2-1, with 12 bases fitting TRBD2. The germline V gene encodes CDR1 SGHDN and CDR2 FVKESK. CDR3 length: 16 residues. With V trimmed by 4 bases and J by 4 bases, 5 bases remained unmatched. CDR3 amino acids: CASSRPGTSGYNEQFF. The CDR3 coding sequence is TGTGCCAGCAGCCGGCCCGGGACTAGCGGGTACAATGAGCAGTTCTTC.

The rearrangement joins TRBV18 to TRBJ2-7; D is unresolved. The CDR3 length is 13 residues. The germline V gene encodes CDR1 KGHSH and CDR2 LQKENI. The germline V and J ends were trimmed by 3 bases and 2 bases, with 8 bases remaining between them. CDR3 nucleotide sequence: TGTGCCAGCTCACCTTCCGATACCTACGAGCAGTACTTC. As protein: CASSPSDTYEQYF. The full variable domain, with the rest looked up from reference TRBV18 and TRBJ2-7, is NAGVMQNPRHLVRRRGQEARLRCSPMKGHSHVYWYRQLPEEGLKFMVYLQKENIIDESGMPKERFSAEFPKEGPSILRIQQVVRGDSAAYFCASSPSDTYEQYFGPGTRLTVT.

The genes are TRBV24-1 and TRBJ2-5, with D uncertain. CDR1 KGHDR and CDR2 SFDVKD come from the germline V gene. This CDR3 is 13 amino acids long. V was shortened by 9 bases and J by 4 bases, with 14 bases between the two germline ends. The CDR3 here is CATQHFRGETQYF. The CDR3 nucleotides read TGTGCCACCCAACACTTCCGAGGAGAGACCCAGTACTTC.

This clonotype was observed a single time. The V and J genes are TRBV18 and TRBJ1-1; D might be TRBD1 (5 bases). Per germline, CDR1 KGHSH and CDR2 LQKENI. This CDR3 has 15 residues. The V end was cut by 2 bases, the J end by 4 bases, with 14 bases between. CDR3 DNA sequence: TGTGCCAGCTCACCAGGGGCCCCGAGTACCACTGAAGCTTTCTTT. Its translation is CASSPGAPSTTEAFF.

This clonotype has only a few counts. This chain connects TRBV4-1 to TRBJ1-1; TRBD1 is a possible D gene (5 bases). Germline V gives CDR1 MGHRA, CDR2 YSYEKL. V lost 0 bases and J 4 bases, leaving 12 bases between the germline ends. The CDR3 contains 15 residues. This CDR3 reads CASSQEPGQLTEAFF. The CDR3 DNA reads TGCGCCAGCAGCCAAGAACCCGGACAACTCACTGAAGCTTTCTTT.

This clonotype showed up just a few times. The V and J genes are TRBV5-5 and TRBJ2-5; D ambiguous. CDR3 length: 13 residues. Germline values: CDR1 SGHKS, CDR2 YYEKEE (reference sequence). V was cut by 0 bases and J by 8 bases, with 11 bases left in between. CDR3 nucleotide sequence: TGTGCCAGCAGCTTGGCCGGTACCCTAACCCAGTACTTC. Amino acid sequence: CASSLAGTLTQYF. Using reference TRBV5-5 and TRBJ2-5 for the parts outside the CDR3, the full variable domain is DAGVTQSPTHLIKTRGQQVTLRCSPISGHKSVSWYQQVLGQGPQFIFQYYEKEERGRGNFPDRFSARQFPNYSSELNVNALLLGDSALYLCASSLAGTLTQYFGPGTRLLVL.

This rearrangement joins TRBV4-1 to TRBJ1-2, with D unresolved. The CDR3 length is 14 residues. V was shortened by 0 bases and J by 6 bases, with 11 bases between the two germline ends. The germline V gene encodes CDR1 MGHRA and CDR2 YSYEKL. The CDR3 DNA is TGCGCCAGCAGCCAAGATTGGAGGGTTCATGGCTACACCTTC. Protein sequence: CASSQDWRVHGYTF.

The chain has TRBV12-3 or TRBV12-4 and TRBJ2-7, with 7 positions matching TRBD2. CDR3 length equals 15 residues. Unmatched junction bases numbered 12, after V lost 5 bases and J lost 5 bases. The CDR3 DNA sequence: TGTGCCAGCAGTCCGAGTACGGGGAGGGTCCACGAGCAGTACTTC. Translation gives CASSPSTGRVHEQYF.

This chain connects TRBV20-1 to TRBJ2-7, with D tentatively TRBD1 (5 bases). V dropped 6 bases and J dropped 0 bases, with 12 bases sitting between them. Germline CDR1 DFQATT, CDR2 SNEGSKA (reference sequence). The CDR3 has 13 residues. CDR3 coding DNA: TGCAGTGCGCTTAGGGGATCCTCCTACGAGCAGTACTTC. Translated, it gives CSALRGSSYEQYF.

This clonotype was found a few times. J is TRBJ2-7 and V is TRBV20-1, with TRBD2 matching over 8 bases. CDR1 and CDR2 (germline): DFQATT, SNEGSKA (reference sequence). J was trimmed by 2 bases and V by 0 bases; bases with no gene match: 9. The CDR3 has 16 amino acids. The CDR3 is CSARDRWSGSTYEQYF. CDR3 bases: TGCAGTGCTAGAGATCGGTGGAGCGGGAGCACCTACGAGCAGTACTTC.